Presented here are 29 T cell receptor beta chains from one specimen sequenced in a study of T-cell memory formation after mild COVID-19. TCRdb itself ran the 5' RACE reads through MiXCR, one entry per CDR3 protein. This table has 400,000 to 500,000 distinct CDR3 sequences, 15% to 25% appearing once. Material: PBMCs or a T cell subset sorted from them (not recorded which). These receptors were obtained from an adult woman who had mild COVID-19 (a few samples of this study predate the infection). Cell type and time point are not known.

This clonotype was observed a single time. The chain is built from TRBV24-1 and TRBJ2-7; D is possibly TRBD1 (6 bases). CDR1 is KGHDR and CDR2 is SFDVKD in the germline V gene. This CDR3 has 14 amino acids. With 4 bases removed from V and 2 bases from J, the gap between germline ends came to 11 bases. CDR3 protein: CATSDAGQPYEQYF. CDR3 in DNA: TGTGCCACCAGTGACGCCGGACAGCCCTACGAGCAGTACTTC.

V is TRBV9 and J is TRBJ2-3; a possible D gene is TRBD2 (7 bases). This CDR3 has 13 amino acids. The germline CDR1 and CDR2 sequences are SGDLS and YYNGEE. Trimming removed 5 bases from V and 6 bases from J, with 13 bases in between. CDR3 nucleotide sequence: TGTGCCAGCAGTCCCGGGGGGCAGGATACGCAGTATTTT. This translates into CASSPGGQDTQYF. Variable domain in full (rest from reference TRBV9 and TRBJ2-3): DSGVTQTPKHLITATGQRVTLRCSPRSGDLSVYWYQQSLDQGLQFLIQYYNGEERAKGNILERFSAQQFPDLHSELNLSSLELGDSALYFCASSPGGQDTQYFGPGTRLTVL.

This clonotype was recorded a few times. J is TRBJ1-5 and V is TRBV19, with 8 bases fitting TRBD1. The CDR3 contains 15 residues. V shed 5 bases and J 7 bases; nucleotides not matched to a gene: 10. Per the germline V gene, CDR1 is LNHDA and CDR2 is SQIVND (reference sequence). CDR3 region: CASSPHTGGNQPQHF. The DNA of the CDR3 is TGTGCCAGTAGTCCTCATACAGGGGGAAACCAGCCCCAGCATTTT. The full variable domain, in which reference TRBV19 and TRBJ1-5 provide the parts outside the CDR3, is DGGITQSPKYLFRKEGQNVTLSCEQNLNHDAMYWYRQDPGQGLRLIYYSQIVNDFQKGDIAEGYSVSREKKESFPLTVTSAQKNPTAFYLCASSPHTGGNQPQHFGDGTRLSIL.

This clonotype occurred a few times. The chain couples TRBV7-2 to TRBJ2-3, with 8 nucleotides matching TRBD2. CDR1 and CDR2 from the germline V gene are SGHTA and FQGNSA. J lost 2 bases, V lost 0 bases, and 7 bases had no gene match. This CDR3 region has 17 residues. CDR3 coding DNA: TGTGCCAGCAGCTTAGCGGTTAGCGGGATTTTCACAGATACGCAGTATTTT. This encodes CASSLAVSGIFTDTQYF.

This clonotype showed up many times. The rearrangement uses TRBV12-3 or TRBV12-4 and TRBJ2-3; no definite D call. Trimming removed 6 bases at V and 5 bases at J, with 6 bases between. The CDR3 length is 11 residues. The chain's CDR3 is CASSLKDTQYF. CDR3 in DNA: TGTGCCAGCAGCTTAAAAGATACGCAGTATTTT.

This clonotype was detected only a few times. This chain joins TRBV5-6 and TRBJ2-2; TRBD1 agrees at 7 bases. CDR3 length: 15 residues. V lost 2 bases, J lost 4 bases, and 5 bases stayed unmatched. The germline V gene encodes CDR1 SGHDT and CDR2 YYEEEE. CDR3 in amino acids: CASSFPGQSTGELFF. The CDR3, as DNA: TGTGCCAGCAGCTTCCCGGGACAGAGCACCGGGGAGCTGTTTTTT.

This clonotype was counted a few times. V is TRBV9 and J is TRBJ2-1, with D perhaps assigned TRBD1 or TRBD2 (5 bases each). The length of the CDR3 is 12 residues. Per the germline V gene, CDR1 is SGDLS and CDR2 is YYNGEE. Trimming took 3 bases from V and 4 from J, leaving 5 bases between them. CDR3 loop: CASSGGYNEQFF. The CDR3 nucleotides are TGTGCCAGCAGCGGGGGGTACAATGAGCAGTTCTTC.

A few counts support this clonotype. The V and J genes are TRBV24-1 and TRBJ2-1; D gene ambiguous. V was cut by 3 bases and J by 4 bases, with 15 bases left in between. CDR1 is KGHDR and CDR2 is SFDVKD in the germline V gene. This CDR3 comprises 16 residues. The CDR3 nucleotides are TGTGCCACCAGTGATCATGGCCGACCCAATTACAATGAGCAGTTCTTC. Translating it yields CATSDHGRPNYNEQFF.

In its sample, this clonotype was seen a few times. This chain's CDR3 is CASSVGRGSYNEQFF. The CDR3 DNA reads as TGTGCCAGCAGCGTAGGAAGGGGCTCCTACAATGAGCAGTTCTTC. The gene calls are TRBV9 and TRBJ2-1, with D possibly TRBD1 on 5 matching bases. The CDR3 loop spans 15 amino acids. Germline lookup yields CDR1 SGDLS and CDR2 YYNGEE. V was trimmed by 0 bases and J by 0 bases, leaving 7 bases between them.

This clonotype was observed a handful of times. The genes are TRBV29-1 and TRBJ2-1; D is perhaps TRBD2 (6 bases). The CDR3 covers 13 residues. V was clipped by 3 bases and J by 5 bases, with 11 bases between them. CDR1 and CDR2 from the germline V gene are SQVTM and ANQGSEA. The CDR3 protein is CSVEASVNNEQFF. Written as DNA, the CDR3 is TGCAGCGTTGAGGCTAGCGTTAACAATGAGCAGTTCTTC.

This chain uses TRBV7-9 with TRBJ2-3; weak D call: TRBD1 (6 bases). The CDR3 is 16 residues long. Germline CDR1 is SEHNR and CDR2 is FQNEAQ (reference sequence). Trimming stripped 2 bases from V and 0 bases from J, with 12 bases between. This CDR3 is CASSLRGTGSTDTQYF. Here the CDR3 DNA reads TGTGCCAGCAGCTTAAGGGGAACAGGGAGCACAGATACGCAGTATTTT.

This clonotype has just a few counts. This chain links TRBV7-9 with TRBJ1-1; maybe TRBD1 (6 bases). In germline, CDR1 is SEHNR, CDR2 FQNEAQ (reference sequence). The V gene lost 2 bases and the J gene lost 7 bases, with 8 bases spanning the gap. The CDR3 consists of 12 residues. DNA of the CDR3: TGTGCCAGCAGCTTACTCAGGGGTGAAGCTTTCTTT. As protein: CASSLLRGEAFF.

This clonotype was counted a few times. This chain links TRBV10-3 with TRBJ2-5, with unresolved D. Germline CDR1 is ENHRY and CDR2 is SYGVKD. V lost 0 bases to trimming and J lost 5 bases, with 7 bases between them. The CDR3 is 13 amino acids. The CDR3 is CAISESTRETQYF. The CDR3 DNA reads as TGTGCCATCAGTGAGTCGACCAGGGAGACCCAGTACTTC.

In its sample, this clonotype was seen many times. The chain combines TRBV7-2 with TRBJ2-2, with TRBD2 matching over 12 bases. J lost 4 bases, V lost 4 bases, and 1 base had no gene match. The CDR3 has 15 residues. Germline V gene data show CDR1 as SGHTA and CDR2 as FQGNSA. CDR3 loop: CASSSGLAGTGELFF. DNA for the CDR3: TGTGCCAGCAGCTCGGGACTAGCGGGCACCGGGGAGCTGTTTTTT. Drawing the rest from reference TRBV7-2 and TRBJ2-2, the complete variable domain is GAGVSQSPSNKVTEKGKDVELRCDPISGHTALYWYRQSLGQGLEFLIYFQGNSAPDKSGLPSDRFSAERTGGSVSTLTIQRTQQEDSAVYLCASSSGLAGTGELFFGEGSRLTVL.

This clonotype was observed a handful of times. The rearrangement links TRBV5-4 to TRBJ2-1; D is undetermined. Germline CDR1 and CDR2: SGHNT and YYREEE (reference sequence). The CDR3 loop spans 13 amino acids. Trimming removed 0 bases from V and 6 bases from J, with 7 bases in between. This CDR3 is CASSLGLVNEQFF. The CDR3 DNA sequence: TGTGCCAGCAGCTTGGGTCTAGTCAATGAGCAGTTCTTC.

This chain joins TRBV19 and TRBJ1-2, with no clear D. The CDR3 spans 15 residues. From germline, CDR1 is LNHDA and CDR2 SQIVND (reference sequence). Deletions cut 5 bases from V and 4 bases from J, with 17 bases between. CDR3 loop: CASSVSGFPPYGYTF. The DNA of the CDR3 is TGTGCCAGTAGTGTCTCAGGATTTCCTCCCTATGGCTACACCTTC. The full variable domain, completed using reference TRBV19 and TRBJ1-2, is DGGITQSPKYLFRKEGQNVTLSCEQNLNHDAMYWYRQDPGQGLRLIYYSQIVNDFQKGDIAEGYSVSREKKESFPLTVTSAQKNPTAFYLCASSVSGFPPYGYTFGSGTRLTVV.

This clonotype has only a few counts. The chain recombines TRBV7-9 with TRBJ2-2; D is ambiguous. Germline V gene data show CDR1 as SEHNR and CDR2 as FQNEAQ (reference sequence). This CDR3 spans 13 amino acids. Trimming took 4 bases from V and 1 from J, leaving 4 bases between them. The CDR3 sequence is CASSWLNTGELFF. The CDR3 DNA sequence: TGTGCCAGCAGCTGGTTGAACACCGGGGAGCTGTTTTTT.

This clonotype was counted between two and nine times. This chain joins TRBV3-1 and TRBJ1-6; 7 nucleotides line up with TRBD1. The CDR3 has 14 residues. Germline V gives CDR1 LGHDT, CDR2 YNNKEL (reference sequence). Germline trimming cut 3 bases from V and 10 bases from J; bases unmatched to any gene: 6. As DNA, the CDR3 is TGTGCCAGCAGCCACTCGACAGGGCCCTCACCCCTCCACTTT. It translates to CASSHSTGPSPLHF.

This clonotype was seen repeatedly, ten times or more. The chain uses TRBV12-3 or TRBV12-4 and TRBJ2-3, with no clear D. Trimming shortened V by 8 bases and J by 0 bases, and 12 bases separated the two germline ends. CDR3 length: 14 residues. The chain's CDR3 is CASGMTASTDTQYF. DNA of the CDR3: TGTGCCAGCGGAATGACGGCTAGCACAGATACGCAGTATTTT.

This clonotype was found many times. V is TRBV25-1 and J is TRBJ1-5; 11 nucleotides align to TRBD1. Germline V gene sequence: CDR1 MGHDK, CDR2 SYGVNS. V trimming: 3 bases; J trimming: 4 bases; junction bases outside the gene matches: 2. This CDR3 spans 15 amino acids. The CDR3 DNA reads as TGTGCCAGCAGTGAGGGGGACAGGGGGAATCAGCCCCAGCATTTT. It specifies CASSEGDRGNQPQHF. The variable domain in full, completed from reference TRBV25-1 and TRBJ1-5, reads EADIYQTPRYLVIGTGKKITLECSQTMGHDKMYWYQQDPGMELHLIHYSYGVNSTEKGDLSSESTVSRIRTEHFPLTLESARPSHTSQYLCASSEGDRGNQPQHFGDGTRLSIL.

The sample holds a few counts of this clonotype. The chain is built from TRBV6-1 and TRBJ2-5; 12 nucleotides align to TRBD1. CDR1 is MNHNS and CDR2 is SASEGT in the germline V gene. With V trimmed by 4 bases and J by 5 bases, 8 bases remained unmatched. The CDR3 contains 16 residues. The CDR3 region has the DNA TGTGCCAGCAGTGGAACCGGGACAGGGGGCCTCGAGACCCAGTACTTC. Translation gives CASSGTGTGGLETQYF.

The table lists this clonotype with many counts. This chain uses TRBV5-6 with TRBJ2-2; D remains unclear. CDR1 is SGHDT and CDR2 is YYEEEE in the germline V gene. With 1 base removed from V and 5 bases from J, the gap between germline ends came to 12 bases. This CDR3 comprises 15 residues. CDR3 nucleotides: TGTGCCAGCAGCTTGTTCGACACCCTGACCGGGGAGCTGTTTTTT. This encodes CASSLFDTLTGELFF.

This clonotype was observed a handful of times. The chain has TRBV7-8 and TRBJ2-3, with 9 bases fitting TRBD1. Germline lookup yields CDR1 SGHVS and CDR2 FQNEAQ. Trimming cost V 0 bases and J 4 bases; bases outside gene matches: 11. CDR3 length: 18 amino acids. Written as DNA, the CDR3 is TGTGCCAGCAGCTTAGCTCCCACGGACAGGGGCCGACCAGATACGCAGTATTTT. Amino acids: CASSLAPTDRGRPDTQYF.

The rearrangement links TRBV20-1 to TRBJ2-5; D gene ambiguous. This CDR3 spans 14 amino acids. Germline lookup yields CDR1 DFQATT and CDR2 SNEGSKA (reference sequence). V was trimmed by 2 bases and J by 3 bases, leaving 13 bases between them. The DNA for the CDR3 is TGCAGTGCTAGATTTGGCGGACCGAAAGAGACCCAGTACTTC. Amino acid sequence: CSARFGGPKETQYF.

In its sample, this clonotype was seen many times. This chain links TRBV7-8 with TRBJ2-5; 9 positions match TRBD2. This CDR3 has 15 residues. Germline trimming cut 2 bases from V and 5 bases from J; bases unmatched to any gene: 6. From germline, CDR1 is SGHVS and CDR2 FQNEAQ. The CDR3 here is CASSLSAGGGETQYF. CDR3 sequence (DNA): TGTGCCAGCAGCTTAAGCGCGGGAGGGGGGGAGACCCAGTACTTC.

The chain carries TRBV5-5 and TRBJ2-1; D gene ambiguous. The CDR3 is made up of 15 amino acids. Germline assignment: CDR1 SGHKS and CDR2 YYEKEE (reference sequence). Trimming removed 4 bases from V and 3 bases from J, with 14 bases in between. CDR3: CASSTGRAGYNEQFF. Here the CDR3 DNA reads TGTGCCAGCAGCACCGGCCGGGCTGGCTACAATGAGCAGTTCTTC.

This clonotype was detected once. The chain has TRBV29-1 and TRBJ2-3; D gene uncertain. Germline V lookup: CDR1 SQVTM, CDR2 ANQGSEA. Trimming left V 4 bases short and J 0 bases short, with 14 bases between. This CDR3 is 15 amino acids long. The CDR3 DNA is TGCAGCGTTGTGCCCCTGACCCCTAGCACAGATACGCAGTATTTT. The encoded protein is CSVVPLTPSTDTQYF.

The chain couples TRBV5-1 to TRBJ2-3, with 8 bases identical to TRBD2. With 4 bases clipped from V and 0 bases from J, the junction kept 4 bases outside the gene matches. CDR3 length: 15 residues. Germline V lookup: CDR1 SGHRS, CDR2 YFSETQ. CDR3 protein: CASSRGGLSTDTQYF. CDR3 sequence (DNA): TGCGCCAGCAGCCGCGGGGGGTTGAGCACAGATACGCAGTATTTT.

This chain uses TRBV5-4 with TRBJ1-2, with 9 bases fitting TRBD1. V shed 6 bases, J shed 6 bases, and the junction held 9 bases outside the gene matches. The CDR3 runs 14 residues. Germline loops: CDR1 SGHNT, CDR2 YYREEE (reference sequence). CDR3: CASTSPGQGHGYTF. CDR3 DNA: TGTGCCAGCACCTCCCCCGGACAGGGGCATGGCTACACCTTC.